This T cell receptor (beta chain) was retrieved from a study of blood T cells in healthy people across ages. Study summary: Per two T cells, about one barcoded beta molecule was captured through template switching.

It was with a sample-barcoded 5' primer and a J-beta primer mix that a second PCR of roughly 7 to 12 cycles was run. Via MiXCR, TCRdb re-called the 5' RACE reads, giving one row per CDR3 protein. Here the sample spans over 1,300,000 distinct CDR3 sequences, approximately 59% being singletons. Study-wide results and limits: Unsorted PBMC material precluded a definitive naive versus antigen-experienced comparison.

Details on this clonotype: Its antigen is as yet unknown.

Sequencing was performed on blood. The TCR comes from a man between 18 and 35 years old in good health.

CDR3 amino acids: CSASYRGHGYF. Here the CDR3 DNA reads TGCAGTGCTTCTTATAGGGGGCATGGGTACTTC. This rearrangement joins TRBV20-1 to TRBJ2-4; TRBD1 aligns across 7 bases. CDR3 length: 11 residues. CDR1 is DFQATT and CDR2 is SNEGSKA in the germline V gene (reference sequence). V was clipped by 5 bases and J by 15 bases; unmatched bases: 10.